Many counts were recorded for the clone carrying this T cell receptor beta chain. What it binds is unknown. The V end lost 5 bases, the J end lost 2 bases, and 12 bases lay between the germline ends. CDR1 and CDR2 from the germline V gene are SQVTM and ANQGSEA. This CDR3 is built from 13 residues. This sample stems from a study of regulatory T cells in long-lasting Graves disease. Study-level findings and limits: TRBV28 was favored in persistent disease, as were TRBJ1-2 and TRBJ2-5.

Both iRepertoire HTBI primers and Arm-PCR of CDR3 regions were used to build the TCR beta libraries. Using its own MiXCR run on the multiplex PCR reads, TCRdb lists one record per CDR3 protein. Counted here are 500,000 or so distinct CDR3 sequences, about 17% occurring once; the ten biggest clones make up 12%. The time point here: newly diagnosed GD, antithyroid drugs for less than 3 months. PBMC-extracted RNA yielded the TCR library. In addition, the sample was reused for a study of T cells in Graves' hyperthyroidism and ophthalmopathy. From that study: When ophthalmopathy did not progress within 18 months, Graves' hyperthyroidism was considered stable. Newly diagnosed patients aged 18 to 65 had hyperthyroidism of under 2 months' duration. Not enrolled were patients with uncontrolled infection, other autoimmune disease, pregnancy or lactation.

The clonotype originates from a man aged 35-49 years with Graves disease. The gene calls are TRBV29-1 and TRBJ1-2; a possible D gene is TRBD1 (5 bases). Sequences were derived from peripheral blood mononuclear cells (PBMCs), sampled at new diagnosis, from a patient treated with antithyroid drugs. CDR3: CSVPDSHNYGYTF. As DNA, the CDR3 is TGCAGCGTTCCAGACAGCCACAACTATGGCTACACCTTC.